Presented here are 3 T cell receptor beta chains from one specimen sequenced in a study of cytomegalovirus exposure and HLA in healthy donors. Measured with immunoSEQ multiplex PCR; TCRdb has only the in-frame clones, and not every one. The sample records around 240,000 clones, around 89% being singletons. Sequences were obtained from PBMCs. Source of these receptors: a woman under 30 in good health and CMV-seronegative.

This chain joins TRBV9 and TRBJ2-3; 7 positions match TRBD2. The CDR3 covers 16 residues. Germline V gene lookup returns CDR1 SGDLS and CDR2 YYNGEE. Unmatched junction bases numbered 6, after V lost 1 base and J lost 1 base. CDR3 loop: CASSVRGGEGTDTQYF. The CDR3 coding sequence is TGTGCCAGCAGCGTACGCGGGGGAGAGGGCACAGATACGCAGTATTTT.

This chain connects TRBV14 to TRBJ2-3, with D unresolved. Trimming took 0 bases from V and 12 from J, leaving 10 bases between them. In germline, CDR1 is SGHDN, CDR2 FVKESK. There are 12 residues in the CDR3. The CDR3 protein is CASSQEYSIQYF. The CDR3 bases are TGTGCCAGCAGCCAAGAGTACTCAATTCAGTATTTT.

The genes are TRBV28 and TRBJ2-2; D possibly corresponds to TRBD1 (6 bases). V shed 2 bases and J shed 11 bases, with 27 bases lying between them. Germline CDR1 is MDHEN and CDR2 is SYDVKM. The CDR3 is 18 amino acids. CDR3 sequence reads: CASSLPLGRGLNIGELFF. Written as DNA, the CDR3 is TGTGCCAGCAGTTTACCTTTGGGCAGGGGATTGAACATTGGTGAGCTGTTTTTT.